A selection of T cell receptor beta chains follows, all from one sample in a study of molecular identifiers for immune sequencing clone quantification. MiXCR was run by TCRdb on the PCR reads, yielding one entry per CDR3 protein. The sample yields under 350,000 distinct CDR3 sequences, about a quarter seen once. Sequenced sample: naive CD8+ T cells from blood, with Jurkat cell RNA spiked in. The receptors come from a human donor in good health. Some libraries in this study had Jurkat cell RNA spiked in. Both conserved end residues are part of each CDR3. Fields, in order: J gene, clone size, V gene, D gene, CDR3 DNA, CDR3 protein. The D gene is left open where the match is weak. Only some rows state a clone size, as once, few, many or a class for expanded clones.

j_call: TRBJ2-1
clone_size: few
v_call: TRBV13
d_call: .
cdr3_nt: TGTGCCAGCAGCCTCCTCACGCGGCCCAGCTCCTACAATGAGCAGTTCTTC
cdr3_aa: CASSLLTRPSSYNEQFF

j_call: TRBJ2-3
clone_size: many
v_call: TRBV7-2
d_call: .
cdr3_nt: TGTGCCAGCGAGTTAGCGTTTCCAGATACGCAGTATTTT
cdr3_aa: CASELAFPDTQYF

j_call: TRBJ2-7
clone_size: many
v_call: TRBV6-5
d_call: .
cdr3_nt: TGTGCCAGCAGTTACGGGGACGCGTACGAGCAGTACTTC
cdr3_aa: CASSYGDAYEQYF

j_call: TRBJ1-5
clone_size: few
v_call: TRBV6-1
d_call: .
cdr3_nt: TGTGCCAGCATGACAGGTTCTTGGGATCAGCCCCAGCATTTT
cdr3_aa: CASMTGSWDQPQHF

j_call: TRBJ2-1
clone_size: .
v_call: TRBV7-9
d_call: TRBD2
cdr3_nt: TGTGCCAGCAGCACCGGAGGGGACTACTACGAGCAGTTCTTC
cdr3_aa: CASSTGGDYYEQFF

j_call: TRBJ1-4
clone_size: few
v_call: TRBV7-9
d_call: .
cdr3_nt: TGTGCCAGCAGCTTAGGCACAGTCCAGTTTTCGGAACTGTTTTTT
cdr3_aa: CASSLGTVQFSELFF

j_call: TRBJ2-7
clone_size: .
v_call: TRBV14
d_call: TRBD1
cdr3_nt: TGTGCCAGCAGCCAAGATTCAGTGGACAGGTGCAATCCGGGGCAGCACTTC
cdr3_aa: CASSQDSVDRCNPGQHF

j_call: TRBJ1-6
clone_size: many
v_call: TRBV20-1
d_call: .
cdr3_nt: TGCAGTGTCATACCGGGTGCCAGAAATTCACCCCTCCACTTT
cdr3_aa: CSVIPGARNSPLHF

j_call: TRBJ2-1
clone_size: few
v_call: TRBV4-3
d_call: TRBD1
cdr3_nt: TGCGCCAGCAGCCAAGATCGTGCAGGGGGCAATGAGCAGTTCTTC
cdr3_aa: CASSQDRAGGNEQFF

j_call: TRBJ2-4
clone_size: few
v_call: TRBV15
d_call: TRBD1
cdr3_nt: TGTGCCACCAGCGCCCGGGACAGCGCGAACATTCAGTACTTC
cdr3_aa: CATSARDSANIQYF

j_call: TRBJ2-1
clone_size: many
v_call: TRBV12-3/TRBV12-4
d_call: TRBD1
cdr3_nt: TGTGCCAGCAGTTTATGGGACAGGGTTCCTGAGCAGTTCTTC
cdr3_aa: CASSLWDRVPEQFF

j_call: TRBJ2-3
clone_size: .
v_call: TRBV4-1
d_call: TRBD2
cdr3_nt: TGCGCCAGCAGCCAAGATTGGCTAGCGGGGGGAACTAGCACAGATACGCAGTATTTT
cdr3_aa: CASSQDWLAGGTSTDTQYF

j_call: TRBJ2-3
clone_size: .
v_call: TRBV4-3
d_call: .
cdr3_nt: TGCGCCAGCAGCCAAAAAATGGCGCGGGGCGGAAGCACAGATACGCAGTATTTT
cdr3_aa: CASSQKMARGGSTDTQYF

j_call: TRBJ1-5
clone_size: .
v_call: TRBV27
d_call: TRBD1
cdr3_nt: TGTGCCAGCAGTTTCAGGGGGAACAATCAGCCCCAGCATTTT
cdr3_aa: CASSFRGNNQPQHF

j_call: TRBJ2-1
clone_size: .
v_call: TRBV28
d_call: TRBD2
cdr3_nt: TGTGCCAGCAGTCCCAGACTAGCGGGCGACTACAATGAGCAGTTCTTC
cdr3_aa: CASSPRLAGDYNEQFF

j_call: TRBJ2-7
clone_size: few
v_call: TRBV20-1
d_call: .
cdr3_nt: TGCAGTGCGGATCAGACAGTCTCCTACGAGCAGTACTTC
cdr3_aa: CSADQTVSYEQYF

j_call: TRBJ1-2
clone_size: few
v_call: TRBV7-9
d_call: TRBD1
cdr3_nt: TGTGCCAGCAGCCCTACGACAGGGAGCTATGGCTACACCTTC
cdr3_aa: CASSPTTGSYGYTF

j_call: TRBJ2-3
clone_size: .
v_call: TRBV20-1
d_call: .
cdr3_nt: TGCAGTGCTAGAGATTCCCCAGGAGCCTTCACAGATACGCAGTATTTT
cdr3_aa: CSARDSPGAFTDTQYF

j_call: TRBJ2-2
clone_size: few
v_call: TRBV28
d_call: .
cdr3_nt: TGTGCCAGCAGTGTGGGACACAGTACGAACACCGGGGAGCTGGTTTTT
cdr3_aa: CASSVGHSTNTGELVF

j_call: TRBJ2-7
clone_size: few
v_call: TRBV29-1
d_call: .
cdr3_nt: TGCAGCGTTTCGTTAGCTTCAGCCTACGAGCAGTACTTC
cdr3_aa: CSVSLASAYEQYF

j_call: TRBJ2-3
clone_size: .
v_call: TRBV20-1
d_call: TRBD2
cdr3_nt: TGCAGTGCTAGACTAGCGGTAACAGATACGCAGTATTTT
cdr3_aa: CSARLAVTDTQYF

j_call: TRBJ2-3
clone_size: .
v_call: TRBV6-6
d_call: TRBD2
cdr3_nt: TGCGCCAGCATACGGGAGGTGCAATGGGATACGCAGTATTTT
cdr3_aa: CASIREVQWDTQYF

j_call: TRBJ1-4
clone_size: .
v_call: TRBV7-8
d_call: .
cdr3_nt: TGTGCCAGCACCCCCATTTTCGGCAATGAAAAACTGTTTTTT
cdr3_aa: CASTPIFGNEKLFF

j_call: TRBJ2-2
clone_size: many
v_call: TRBV24-1
d_call: .
cdr3_nt: TGTGCCACCCCCTTCGACACCGGGGAGCTGTTTTTT
cdr3_aa: CATPFDTGELFF

j_call: TRBJ1-4
clone_size: many
v_call: TRBV7-9
d_call: .
cdr3_nt: TGTGCCAGCAGCTTAATCTCGGAGAATGGACTGTTTTTT
cdr3_aa: CASSLISENGLFF

j_call: TRBJ2-5
clone_size: .
v_call: TRBV12-3/TRBV12-4
d_call: .
cdr3_nt: TGTGCCAGCAGCCACGGACTGTACCAAGAGACCCAGTACTTC
cdr3_aa: CASSHGLYQETQYF

j_call: TRBJ2-4
clone_size: .
v_call: TRBV10-1
d_call: .
cdr3_nt: TGCGCCAGCAGGCCGCCGGAGACGATCAAAAACATTCAGTACTTC
cdr3_aa: CASRPPETIKNIQYF

j_call: TRBJ2-5
clone_size: few
v_call: TRBV7-8
d_call: TRBD2
cdr3_nt: TGTGCCAGCAGCTTAGTTGGGGGGCTAGCGGGGGGGCAAGAGACCCAGTACTTC
cdr3_aa: CASSLVGGLAGGQETQYF

j_call: TRBJ2-2
clone_size: .
v_call: TRBV6-2/TRBV6-3
d_call: .
cdr3_nt: TGTGCCAGCCCTCGGGACCGCACCGGGGAGCTGTTTTTT
cdr3_aa: CASPRDRTGELFF

j_call: TRBJ2-5
clone_size: many
v_call: TRBV11-2
d_call: .
cdr3_nt: TGTGCCAGCAGCTTAGACCCTACGGGGGAGGAGGAGACCCAGTACTTC
cdr3_aa: CASSLDPTGEEETQYF

j_call: TRBJ2-7
clone_size: few
v_call: TRBV5-6
d_call: .
cdr3_nt: TGTGCCAGCAGCTTGGGACGGGCTGACGAGCAGTACTTC
cdr3_aa: CASSLGRADEQYF

j_call: TRBJ2-1
clone_size: few
v_call: TRBV4-3
d_call: TRBD2
cdr3_nt: TGCGCCAGCAGCCAAGAGAGGGAGCTAGCGGTATACAATGAGCAGTTCTTC
cdr3_aa: CASSQERELAVYNEQFF

j_call: TRBJ2-3
clone_size: .
v_call: TRBV12-3/TRBV12-4
d_call: .
cdr3_nt: TGTGCCAGCAGTACGGACAGAGTGGATACGCAGTATTTT
cdr3_aa: CASSTDRVDTQYF